One and the same sample provided the 17 T cell receptor beta chains below, sequenced in a study of shared clonotypes between healthy human individuals. Measured with immunoSEQ multiplex PCR; TCRdb has only the in-frame clones, and not every one. The sample yields 950,000 to 1,200,000 clones, 70% to 80% seen once. Material for sequencing was memory CD4+ T cells from PBMCs. The subset is: CD45RA-negative fraction. The receptors were gathered from a man between 18 and 29 years old in good health. Some clones in this sample may be carry-over from other donors' samples.

This sequence joins TRBV11-2 and TRBJ2-1, with 9 bases that match TRBD2. This CDR3 has 17 amino acids. Trimming at V came to 5 bases and at J to 5 bases, leaving 13 bases not matched to a gene. Germline values: CDR1 SGHAT, CDR2 FQNNGV. The CDR3: CASSRSIPGLANNEQFF. CDR3 nucleotides: TGTGCCAGCAGCCGTTCCATACCGGGACTAGCAAACAATGAGCAGTTCTTC.

CDR3 sequence (DNA): TGTGCCAGCAGCTTGGGATACGGCGGTGCAGGGAATAACTACGAGCAGTACTTC. Amino acids: CASSLGYGGAGNNYEQYF. The V call is TRBV5-5, the J call TRBJ2-7, with TRBD1 as a possible D gene (5 bases). Germline CDR1 is SGHKS and CDR2 is YYEKEE (reference sequence). The CDR3 length is 18 residues. V shed 0 bases and J shed 3 bases, with 22 bases lying between them.

The chain recombines TRBV15 with TRBJ1-2; 8 nucleotides align to TRBD1. With 3 bases clipped from V and 6 bases from J, the junction kept 9 bases outside the gene matches. Germline CDR1 is LNHNV and CDR2 is YYDKDF (reference sequence). CDR3 length: 15 amino acids. The CDR3: CATSSSMTGVDGYTF. CDR3 DNA sequence: TGTGCCACCAGCAGCTCGATGACAGGGGTAGATGGCTACACCTTC.

The chain uses TRBV28 and TRBJ1-1, with D tentatively TRBD1 (5 bases). V lost 5 bases and J 4 bases, leaving 14 bases between the germline ends. The CDR3 sequence is 14 residues long. CDR1 is MDHEN, CDR2 SYDVKM, per germline. CDR3 nucleotide sequence: TGTGCCAGCAGTCCCCGGACGGGGGGCACTGAAGCTTTCTTT. It codes for CASSPRTGGTEAFF.

The CDR3 here is CASSGVQGGIAEAFF. The DNA of the CDR3 is TGTGCCAGCAGTGGGGTACAGGGTGGTATAGCTGAAGCTTTCTTT. The J gene is TRBJ1-1, the V gene TRBV6-1; maybe TRBD1 (6 bases). The CDR3 has 15 amino acids. Trimming took 4 bases from V and 6 from J, leaving 18 bases between them. Germline V gene data show CDR1 as MNHNS and CDR2 as SASEGT.

The chain carries TRBV4-3 and TRBJ1-2, with TRBD1 as a possible D gene (5 bases). V lost 0 bases, J lost 7 bases, and 15 bases lay in between. CDR1 and CDR2 from the germline V gene are LGHNA and YSLEER. The CDR3 is 15 residues long. CDR3 loop: CASSQDIRVVGGYTF. In nucleotides, the CDR3 is TGCGCCAGCAGCCAAGATATCAGGGTTGTTGGTGGCTACACCTTC.

This clone has a single count. V is TRBV27 and J is TRBJ2-7, with D uncertain. The V end was cut by 6 bases, the J end by 3 bases, with 12 bases between. This CDR3 is built from 13 residues. Germline assignment: CDR1 MNHEY and CDR2 SMNVEV (reference sequence). In nucleotides, the CDR3 is TGTGCCAGCAGACTCTCGGGCGGCTACGAGCAGTACTTC. Translated: CASRLSGGYEQYF.

The chain carries TRBV18 and TRBJ2-1; 9 nucleotides line up with TRBD2. The ends lost 0 bases at V and 6 bases at J; junction bases unmatched: 3. The CDR3 has 15 amino acids. Germline CDR1 is KGHSH and CDR2 is LQKENI. CDR3 DNA sequence: TGTGCCAGCTCACCACCAAGGACTAGCGCCAATGAGCAGTTCTTC. Translating it yields CASSPPRTSANEQFF.

This chain uses TRBV10-3 with TRBJ1-2; D is undetermined. Germline V gene lookup returns CDR1 ENHRY and CDR2 SYGVKD. This CDR3 region has 14 residues. V lost 2 bases to trimming and J lost 5 bases, with 12 bases between them. CDR3 region: CAISERGFGYGYTF. Written as DNA, the CDR3 is TGTGCCATCAGTGAGAGAGGGTTTGGTTATGGCTACACCTTC.

As regards this clone: This specimen includes other DNA sequences encoding the same CDR3. This sequence joins TRBV5-4 and TRBJ2-5; 7 bases fit TRBD2. The CDR3 length is 14 residues. Germline loops: CDR1 SGHNT, CDR2 YYREEE (reference sequence). V lost 2 bases to trimming and J lost 1 base; unmatched junction nucleotides: 2. The CDR3 region has the DNA TGTGCCAGCAGCTTAGCGGGGACCCAAGAGACCCAGTACTTC. This sequence encodes CASSLAGTQETQYF.

The V gene is TRBV28, the J gene TRBJ2-7, with D possibly being TRBD1 or TRBD2 (5 bases each). Trimming left V 5 bases short and J 1 base short, with 15 bases between. Germline V CDR1 and CDR2: MDHEN, SYDVKM. The CDR3 length is 15 residues. The CDR3 is CASSGPGTESYEQYF. In DNA form, the CDR3 reads TGTGCCAGCAGTGGACCCGGGACGGAATCCTACGAGCAGTACTTC.

This clone has just one count. This chain links TRBV4-1 with TRBJ1-2; TRBD1 agrees at 8 bases. The length of the CDR3 is 16 residues. The germline V gene encodes CDR1 MGHRA and CDR2 YSYEKL. V gave up 0 bases and J gave up 5 bases; unmatched junction bases: 8. The CDR3 DNA reads as TGCGCCAGCAGCCAAGATCCAACAGGGGGTTGGTATGGCTACACCTTC. The encoded protein is CASSQDPTGGWYGYTF.

This sequence joins TRBV19 and TRBJ1-2; D is possibly TRBD1 (6 bases). V lost 4 bases, J lost 4 bases, and 13 bases lay in between. The CDR3 sequence is 14 residues long. The germline V gene encodes CDR1 LNHDA and CDR2 SQIVND (reference sequence). CDR3 nucleotide sequence: TGTGCCAGTAGTACCCAACAGGGTGCCTATGGCTACACCTTC. Protein: CASSTQQGAYGYTF.

The rearrangement joins TRBV19 to TRBJ2-7; perhaps TRBD2 as D (6 bases). The CDR3 loop spans 14 amino acids. Trimming stripped 3 bases from V and 3 bases from J, with 12 bases between. Germline V gene sequence: CDR1 LNHDA, CDR2 SQIVND (reference sequence). The CDR3 DNA is TGTGCCAGTAGTATTGGAGCGGGCCGCTACGAGCAGTACTTC. It encodes CASSIGAGRYEQYF.

The chain joins TRBV4-1 to TRBJ2-5; TRBD1 matches 9 bases. The CDR3 extends over 16 amino acids. V trimming: 1 base; J trimming: 2 bases; junction bases outside the gene matches: 5. Germline CDR1 reads MGHRA; CDR2 reads YSYEKL. For the CDR3, the DNA is TGCGCCAGCAGCCAAGCTGAAGGGACAGGGCAAGAGACCCAGTACTTC. This translates into CASSQAEGTGQETQYF.

The rearrangement joins TRBV15 to TRBJ2-5, with D perhaps matching TRBD1 or TRBD2 (5 bases each). Germline V gives CDR1 LNHNV, CDR2 YYDKDF (reference sequence). The CDR3 is 13 amino acids. V lost 2 bases to trimming and J lost 5 bases, with 9 bases between them. The CDR3 DNA sequence: TGTGCCACCAGCAGAAGATGGGGGGAGACCCAGTACTTC. It codes for CATSRRWGETQYF.

A single count supports this clone. The chain employs TRBV6-1 and TRBJ1-1, with D maybe TRBD1 (6 bases). V was pared by 3 bases and J by 3 bases, with 11 bases between. The CDR3 totals 14 residues. Germline CDR1 reads MNHNS; CDR2 reads SASEGT. The CDR3 loop is CASSDRGGYTEAFF. DNA for the CDR3: TGTGCCAGCAGTGATAGAGGGGGGTACACTGAAGCTTTCTTT.